One and the same sample provided the 10 T cell receptor beta chains below, sequenced in a study of blood T cell repertoires in COVID-19. Measured with immunoSEQ multiplex PCR; TCRdb has only the in-frame clones, and not every one. The sample lists 72,000 or so clones; approximately 85% were seen once. The sequencing input was peripheral blood. These receptors were collected from a woman at least 80 years old with active or convalescent COVID-19.

V gene TRBV4-1 combines with J gene TRBJ2-5; 8 nucleotides line up with TRBD2. Trimming removed 0 bases from V and 1 base from J; junction bases left unmatched: 10. Germline V gives CDR1 MGHRA, CDR2 YSYEKL. The CDR3 totals 18 residues. This chain's CDR3 is CASSQDIPRGDIQETQYF. In DNA form, the CDR3 reads TGCGCCAGCAGCCAAGATATCCCGCGGGGGGATATCCAAGAGACCCAGTACTTC.

This clone was seen more than once but under ten times. The chain carries TRBV7-2 and TRBJ2-3, with D uncertain. CDR3 length equals 17 residues. Trimming took off 5 bases at V and 0 bases at J, with 18 bases between the two ends. CDR1 is SGHTA, CDR2 FQGNSA, per germline. CDR3 in amino acids: CASSPKVGASSTDTQYF. DNA of the CDR3: TGTGCCAGCAGCCCCAAAGTGGGCGCGTCCAGCACAGATACGCAGTATTTT.

V gene TRBV30 combines with J gene TRBJ2-3; 9 bases match TRBD1. Unmatched junction bases numbered 4, after V lost 7 bases and J lost 2 bases. Germline-derived CDR1 and CDR2 are GTSNPN and SVGIG (reference sequence). The CDR3 runs 13 residues. The CDR3 here is CAFGQGYTDTQYF. CDR3 nucleotide sequence: TGTGCCTTTGGACAGGGGTACACAGATACGCAGTATTTT. Variable domain in full (rest from reference TRBV30 and TRBJ2-3): SQTIHQWPATLVQPVGSPLSLECTVEGTSNPNLYWYRQAAGRGLQLLFYSVGIGQISSEVPQNLSASRPQDRQFILSSKKLLLSDSGFYLCAFGQGYTDTQYFGPGTRLTVL.

The rearrangement uses TRBV6-5 and TRBJ2-7; 10 bases are shared with TRBD1. The V gene end was trimmed by 3 bases and the J gene end by 2 bases; junction bases not matched to a gene: 4. The CDR3 runs to 15 residues. Germline V gives CDR1 MNHEY, CDR2 SVGAGI. The CDR3 DNA reads TGTGCCAGCAGTTATGGTGGGACAGGGGCCTACGAGCAGTACTTC. Its translation is CASSYGGTGAYEQYF.

The chain links TRBV7-9 to TRBJ1-1; TRBD1 matches 9 bases. The V gene end was trimmed by 3 bases and the J gene end by 4 bases; junction bases not matched to a gene: 9. This CDR3 region has 16 residues. CDR1 and CDR2 from the germline V gene are SEHNR and FQNEAQ (reference sequence). CDR3 loop: CASSLDRGGLGTEAFF. In nucleotides, the CDR3 is TGTGCCAGCAGCTTGGACAGGGGTGGGTTAGGCACTGAAGCTTTCTTT.

The chain employs TRBV6-2 or TRBV6-3 and TRBJ1-6; 7 positions agree with TRBD1. Per germline, CDR1 MNHEY and CDR2 SVGEGT. The CDR3 totals 15 residues. The V and J ends lost 4 bases and 9 bases, in that order; junction bases with no gene match: 9. The CDR3: CASSFPETGISPLHF. Written as DNA, the CDR3 is TGTGCCAGCAGTTTTCCCGAGACAGGGATTTCACCCCTCCACTTT.

CDR3 coding DNA: TGCGCCAGCAGCACTGACAGAAACAATGAGCAGTTCTTC. Translated, it gives CASSTDRNNEQFF. The chain couples TRBV5-1 to TRBJ2-1; D is perhaps TRBD1 (5 bases). CDR3 length equals 13 residues. V gave up 4 bases and J gave up 5 bases, with 10 bases separating them. The germline V gene has CDR1 SGHRS and CDR2 YFSETQ.

This clone was observed a handful of times. The chain joins TRBV5-1 to TRBJ1-1; D remains unclear. The CDR3 consists of 13 residues. Trimming removed 0 bases from V and 6 bases from J, with 9 bases in between. Germline CDR1 and CDR2: SGHRS and YFSETQ. The CDR3 bases are TGCGCCAGCAGCTTGGGTGGTGGGCCTGAAGCTTTCTTT. Its protein product is CASSLGGGPEAFF.

This clone was detected a few times. DNA for the CDR3: TGCGCCAGCAGCTTGGGCAGTTTAGGAAACACCATATATTTT. Translating gives CASSLGSLGNTIYF. The V and J genes are TRBV5-1 and TRBJ1-3; D is unresolved. The CDR3 has 14 amino acids. Trimming shortened V by 0 bases and J by 4 bases, and 8 bases separated the two germline ends. Germline V gene lookup returns CDR1 SGHRS and CDR2 YFSETQ.

The chain carries TRBV5-4 and TRBJ2-3, with TRBD1 as a possible D gene (6 bases). The V gene lost 1 base and the J gene lost 2 bases, with 14 bases spanning the gap. The CDR3 is 16 residues long. CDR1 and CDR2 (germline): SGHNT, YYREEE (reference sequence). CDR3 in DNA: TGTGCCAGCAGCTTGTCGATAGGGGGAATCACAGATACGCAGTATTTT. Translation gives CASSLSIGGITDTQYF.